These 17 T cell receptor beta chains share one sample of origin, sequenced in a study of CD8 T cells in Susac syndrome. Random hexamers were used to reverse transcribe roughly 0.5 to 1 ug of RNA. One entry per CDR3 protein, called by TCRdb with MiXCR from the immunoSEQ multiplex PCR reads. The table shows roughly 200,000 distinct CDR3 sequences, with around 94% occurring only once. The sample was CD4+ T cells from PBMCs. Source of these receptors: a human donor with Susac syndrome.

The rearrangement uses TRBV2 and TRBJ2-3; 11 bases map to TRBD2. V lost 6 bases and J lost 5; bases outside the gene matches: 4. CDR3 length: 14 residues. CDR1 SNHLY and CDR2 FYNNEI come from the germline V gene. DNA of the CDR3: TGTGCCAGCAGACTAGCGGGAGTCGGAGATACGCAGTATTTT. The encoded protein is CASRLAGVGDTQYF.

The chain employs TRBV15 and TRBJ2-1; possibly TRBD1 for D (6 bases). The germline V gene encodes CDR1 LNHNV and CDR2 YYDKDF (reference sequence). Deletions cut 6 bases from V and 8 bases from J, with 20 bases between. The CDR3 is made up of 15 amino acids. CDR3 protein: CATSPEAFRGYEQFF. In nucleotides, the CDR3 is TGTGCCACCAGTCCAGAGGCCTTCAGGGGCTATGAGCAGTTCTTC.

This rearrangement joins TRBV12-3 or TRBV12-4 to TRBJ2-2, with D perhaps TRBD2 (5 bases). CDR3 size: 15 residues. Trimming stripped 6 bases from V and 6 bases from J, with 17 bases between. CDR3: CASSRPNLRAGELFF. The CDR3 DNA follows: TGTGCCAGCAGCCGTCCTAATTTGAGGGCCGGGGAGCTGTTTTTT.

This sequence joins TRBV28 and TRBJ2-5; possible D gene TRBD2, 6 bases. Per the germline V gene, CDR1 is MDHEN and CDR2 is SYDVKM. This CDR3 is 15 amino acids long. With 4 bases removed from V and 6 bases from J, the gap between germline ends came to 18 bases. The DNA for the CDR3 is TGTGCCAGCAGTTCACTATCTGGGGGGTTTCAGACCCAGTACTTC. Translated, it gives CASSSLSGGFQTQYF. Full variable domain (remainder filled in from reference TRBV28 and TRBJ2-5): DVKVTQSSRYLVKRTGEKVFLECVQDMDHENMFWYRQDPGLGLRLIYFSYDVKMKEKGDIPEGYSVSREKKERFSLILESASTNQTSMYLCASSSLSGGFQTQYFGPGTRLLVL.

This rearrangement joins TRBV18 to TRBJ2-3, with D uncertain. This CDR3 contains 13 residues. Germline V gene lookup returns CDR1 KGHSH and CDR2 LQKENI. V shed 5 bases and J shed 0 bases, with 6 bases lying between them. CDR3 region: CASSEGSTDTQYF. As DNA, the CDR3 is TGTGCCAGCTCAGAAGGCAGCACAGATACGCAGTATTTT.

The gene calls are TRBV19 and TRBJ2-1, with D possibly called TRBD1 or TRBD2 (5 bases each). CDR3 length equals 13 residues. With 6 bases removed from V and 0 bases from J, the gap between germline ends came to 6 bases. Germline V gives CDR1 LNHDA, CDR2 SQIVND (reference sequence). The CDR3 sequence: CASRGPSYNEQFF. The CDR3 DNA reads TGTGCCAGTAGGGGACCCTCCTACAATGAGCAGTTCTTC.

J is TRBJ1-1 and V is TRBV28; 7 bases are shared with TRBD1. This CDR3 contains 12 residues. The J segment lost 6 bases and the V segment lost 6 bases, leaving 4 bases of the junction unmatched. Germline assignment: CDR1 MDHEN and CDR2 SYDVKM. In nucleotides, the CDR3 is TGTGCCAGCAGAGACCAGGGGGCTGAAGCTTTCTTT. It specifies CASRDQGAEAFF.

The chain has TRBV4-3 and TRBJ2-1, with 10 positions matching TRBD2. V lost 3 bases and J lost 7; bases outside the gene matches: 12. Germline CDR1 reads LGHNA; CDR2 reads YSLEER. The CDR3 is made up of 17 amino acids. The CDR3 nucleotides are TGCGCCAGCAGCCAGGGGGGCCGGACTAGCGGAACAAATGAGCAGTTCTTC. It codes for CASSQGGRTSGTNEQFF.

This clonotype was seen once. The chain uses TRBV15 and TRBJ2-3; no definite D call. V lost 0 bases, J lost 1 base, and 8 bases lay in between. Germline lookup yields CDR1 LNHNV and CDR2 YYDKDF (reference sequence). The CDR3 contains 15 residues. The CDR3 loop reads CATSRDHKRTDTQYF. In DNA, the CDR3 is TGTGCCACCAGCAGAGATCATAAGCGCACAGATACGCAGTATTTT.

This clonotype was seen a handful of times. V gene TRBV29-1 combines with J gene TRBJ2-7, with 9 bases fitting TRBD1. The CDR3 is made up of 13 amino acids. The germline V gene encodes CDR1 SQVTM and CDR2 ANQGSEA. The V and J ends lost 6 bases and 2 bases, in that order; junction bases with no gene match: 5. The CDR3 region is CSVDGTGPYEQYF. CDR3 nucleotides: TGCAGCGTGGATGGGACAGGGCCCTACGAGCAGTACTTC.

The V and J genes are TRBV2 and TRBJ2-3; 8 nucleotides align to TRBD1. Germline CDR1 is SNHLY and CDR2 is FYNNEI. The CDR3 sequence is 13 residues long. The V and J ends lost 4 bases and 7 bases, in that order; junction bases with no gene match: 4. CDR3 amino acids: CASSGQGWNTQYF. CDR3 coding DNA: TGTGCCAGCAGTGGACAGGGGTGGAATACGCAGTATTTT. Using reference TRBV2 and TRBJ2-3 for the parts outside the CDR3, the full variable domain is EPEVTQTPSHQVTQMGQEVILRCVPISNHLYFYWYRQILGQKVEFLVSFYNNEISEKSEIFDDQFSVERPDGSNFTLKIRSTKLEDSAMYFCASSGQGWNTQYFGPGTRLTVL.

CDR3 nucleotides: TGCAGTGCTATTCCCCCGTCCTACAATGAGCAGTTCTTC. This codes for CSAIPPSYNEQFF. The chain uses TRBV20-1 and TRBJ2-1; D gene uncertain. The CDR3 has 13 residues. The germline gives CDR1 DFQATT, CDR2 SNEGSKA (reference sequence). V dropped 4 bases and J dropped 1 base, with 8 bases sitting between them.

The chain joins TRBV28 to TRBJ1-2; D is ambiguous. V shed 4 bases and J shed 1 base, with 7 bases lying between them. The CDR3 covers 13 residues. Germline V gives CDR1 MDHEN, CDR2 SYDVKM. The CDR3 sequence is CASSSLINYGYTF. In DNA form, the CDR3 reads TGTGCCAGCAGTTCCCTAATTAACTATGGCTACACCTTC.

J is TRBJ2-1 and V is TRBV7-9; D is unresolved. Looked up from germline, CDR1 is SEHNR and CDR2 is FQNEAQ (reference sequence). With 4 bases removed from V and 2 bases from J, the gap between germline ends came to 15 bases. The CDR3 consists of 16 residues. In DNA, the CDR3 is TGTGCCAGCAGCTCACTGTCGAGACCCCCCTACAATGAGCAGTTCTTC. Protein: CASSSLSRPPYNEQFF.

The gene calls are TRBV5-1 and TRBJ1-1, with D possibly matching TRBD1 (5 bases). The CDR3 has 14 amino acids. Trimming removed 0 bases from V and 7 bases from J, with 13 bases in between. Germline CDR1 and CDR2: SGHRS and YFSETQ. The CDR3 sequence: CASSLDRGGSEAFF. The CDR3 DNA follows: TGCGCCAGCAGCTTGGATCGCGGGGGGAGTGAAGCTTTCTTT.

V gene TRBV29-1 combines with J gene TRBJ2-7; 7 bases fit TRBD1. Germline V gives CDR1 SQVTM, CDR2 ANQGSEA. J was trimmed by 1 base and V by 7 bases; bases with no gene match: 13. The CDR3 runs 15 residues. In nucleotides, the CDR3 is TGCAGCGCCCAAATCCGGGACAGCAGATCCTACGAGCAGTACTTC. Translated, it gives CSAQIRDSRSYEQYF.

The V and J genes are TRBV6-5 and TRBJ2-7, with D perhaps given as TRBD1 or TRBD2 (5 bases each). The V end lost 4 bases, the J end lost 3 bases, and 16 bases lay between the germline ends. CDR3 length equals 15 residues. The V gene's germline CDR1 is MNHEY and CDR2 SVGAGI. The CDR3 DNA follows: TGTGCCAGCAGTTCCCTCGAGGGGAGTCACTACGAGCAGTACTTC. Protein: CASSSLEGSHYEQYF.